This T cell receptor beta chain emerged from a study of shared clonotypes between healthy human individuals. Overall study results and limits: Shared across four donors were roughly 5.3% of the naive CD4 clonotypes.

In the case of this clone: Its target is unknown.

The V and J ends lost 5 bases and 7 bases, in that order; junction bases with no gene match: 4. Looked up from germline, CDR1 is SGHAT and CDR2 is FQNNGV. The CDR3 length is 14 residues. Replicate sorted-subset PCRs were loaded with around 220 ng DNA, 29,000 or so T cell genomes. Assay: immunoSEQ multiplex PCR; the TCRdb copy retains only in-frame clones and omits some. The sample holds about 980,000 clones; 76% are singletons and the top ten take nearly 1.5%. The study separated CD4+ cells into CD45RA+ naive and CD45RA-negative memory subsets. This sequence joins TRBV11-2 and TRBJ2-1, with TRBD1 matching 11 bases. This TCR came from a young man in good health. The sequenced sample was memory CD4+ T cells sorted from blood. Subset noted: CD45RA-negative fraction. The DNA of the CDR3 is TGTGCCAGCAGCGACCGGGACAGGGGGAATGAGCAGTTCTTC. This gives the protein CASSDRDRGNEQFF.